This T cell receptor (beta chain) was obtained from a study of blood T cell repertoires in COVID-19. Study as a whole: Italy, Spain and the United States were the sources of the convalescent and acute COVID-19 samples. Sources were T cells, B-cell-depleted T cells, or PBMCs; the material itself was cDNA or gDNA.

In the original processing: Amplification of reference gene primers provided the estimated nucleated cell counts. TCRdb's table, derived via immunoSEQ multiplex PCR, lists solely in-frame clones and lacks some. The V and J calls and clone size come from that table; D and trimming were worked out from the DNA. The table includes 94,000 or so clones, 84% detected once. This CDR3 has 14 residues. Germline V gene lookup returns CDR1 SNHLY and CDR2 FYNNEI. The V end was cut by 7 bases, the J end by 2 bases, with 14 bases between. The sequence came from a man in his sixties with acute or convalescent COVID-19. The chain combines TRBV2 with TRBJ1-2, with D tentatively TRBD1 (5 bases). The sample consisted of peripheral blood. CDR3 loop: CASTPAAGNYGYTF. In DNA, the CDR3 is TGTGCCAGCACTCCCGCGGCAGGGAACTATGGCTACACCTTC.